This T cell receptor beta chain was recorded in a study of shared clonotypes between healthy human individuals. Study observations and caveats: Blood alone was sampled, and tissue repertoires likely differ.

CD45RA-negative memory and CD45RA+ naive subsets were split from the CD4+ cells. Germline CDR1 reads MNHNS; CDR2 reads SASEGT. The CDR3 has 13 amino acids. V was pared by 6 bases and J by 1 base, with 9 bases between. Turning to this clone: Its target is unknown.

Generated by immunoSEQ multiplex PCR, the TCRdb table keeps only in-frame clones and is missing some. The table shows about 2 million clones, with about 95% occurring only once. Sequencing input: naive CD4+ T cells sorted from blood. The subset is: CD45RA+ positively selected. This chain links TRBV6-1 with TRBJ2-5, with D perhaps matching TRBD1 (6 bases). The source of this sequence is a man younger than 35 in good health. This CDR3 reads CASRRQVQETQYF. The CDR3 region has the DNA TGTGCCAGCAGGCGACAGGTCCAAGAGACCCAGTACTTC.